The source of this TCR beta chain is a study of blood T cell repertoires in COVID-19. Study as a whole: The United States, Italy and Spain were the sources of the acute and convalescent COVID-19 samples.

The germline CDR1 and CDR2 sequences are MNHEY and SVGAGI. V lost 6 bases to trimming and J lost 8 bases, with 16 bases between them. The CDR3 covers 13 residues. Assay used: immunoSEQ multiplex PCR; TCRdb lists only in-frame clones, some missing. The data show approximately 150,000 clones, with approximately 80% seen just once and nearly 8% held by the top ten. This clone was observed once. Sequenced input: PBMCs or T cells enriched from blood (not recorded which). The clonotype originates from a woman between 50 and 59 years old who had recovered from COVID-19. The chain employs TRBV6-5 and TRBJ1-2; no reliable D call. This CDR3 is CASSPRGTRGYTF. The CDR3 DNA reads as TGTGCCAGCAGCCCCCGAGGAACTAGGGGCTACACCTTC.